These 3 T cell receptor beta chains came from one sample sequenced in a study of blood T cells in healthy people across ages. Using a J-beta primer mix together with a sample-barcoded 5' primer, a second PCR was run for about 6 to 11 cycles. MiXCR was run by TCRdb on the 5' RACE reads, yielding one entry per CDR3 protein. The sample yields roughly 700,000 distinct CDR3 sequences, about 52% seen once. Sequenced material: blood. The receptors stem from a woman aged 55-75 years in good health.

This clonotype was recorded at least ten times. The V call is TRBV6-6, the J call TRBJ2-7, with D possibly TRBD1 on 5 matching bases. Germline V gene data show CDR1 as MNHNY and CDR2 as SVGAGI (reference sequence). CDR3 length: 14 amino acids. Trimming stripped 6 bases from V and 0 bases from J, with 12 bases between. The CDR3 loop is CASRSDSGSYEQYF. The CDR3 DNA reads as TGTGCCAGCAGATCTGACAGTGGCTCCTACGAGCAGTACTTC.

This clonotype is a singleton in its sample. A read error is possible here, since a much larger clone lies one base away. The genes are TRBV5-6 and TRBJ2-1; D is tentatively TRBD1 or TRBD2 (7 bases each). This CDR3 is built from 15 residues. CDR1 is SGHDT and CDR2 is YYEEEE in the germline V gene. The CDR3: CTSSLGGGRYNEQFF. The DNA of the CDR3 is TGTACCAGCAGCTTGGGAGGGGGCCGTTACAATGAGCAGTTCTTC.

The chain carries TRBV28 and TRBJ1-1, with TRBD1 identical over 8 bases. The V gene's germline CDR1 is MDHEN and CDR2 SYDVKM. The CDR3 loop spans 15 amino acids. After removal of 5 bases from V and 0 bases from J, the junction contained 5 bases not matched to a gene. CDR3 in amino acids: CASSPGTGLNTEAFF. The CDR3, as DNA: TGTGCCAGCAGTCCCGGGACAGGTTTGAACACTGAAGCTTTCTTT.